Below, 5 T cell receptor beta chains from the same sample are listed, as sequenced in a study of blood T cell repertoires in COVID-19 (dated by TCRdb to about 2020). Receptor amplification or capture employed the immunoSEQ multiplex PCR assay. Imported from immuneACCESS, the table was reduced by TCRdb to in-frame sequences with V and J called. These copies leave out some clones; in studies compared against another copy, an unresolved V gene accounts for under half, and the cause of the remainder is not known. The sample has 150,000 to 250,000 clones on record, less than 95% of them singletons. Roughly 0.76% of the sample is held by the ten biggest clonotypes. The sequencing sample was made of peripheral blood. All receptors come from a young man with COVID-19, enrolled during active disease.

The V gene is TRBV3-1 (or the pseudogene TRBV3-2), the J gene TRBJ2-1; the D is unclear. The germline V and J ends were trimmed by 6 bases and 9 bases, with 12 bases remaining between them. Germline V gene sequence: CDR1 LGHDT, CDR2 YNNKEL (reference sequence). The CDR3 spans 12 residues. As DNA, the CDR3 is TGTGCCAGCAGTTTTAGTTCCCTTGAGCAGTTCTTC. Protein sequence: CASSFSSLEQFF.

J is TRBJ1-1 and V is TRBV18; D uncertain. V shed 2 bases and J shed 1 base, with 17 bases lying between them. The CDR3 has 17 residues. CDR1 and CDR2 from the germline V gene are KGHSH and LQKENI. CDR3 DNA sequence: TGTGCCAGCTCACCATTAATGAATGGAGGGCAGAACACTGAAGCTTTCTTT. The encoded protein is CASSPLMNGGQNTEAFF.

The genes are TRBV7-2 and TRBJ2-3, with 7 bases that match TRBD2. The CDR3 totals 16 residues. J lost 2 bases, V lost 0 bases, and 5 bases had no gene match. Germline V lookup: CDR1 SGHTA, CDR2 FQGNSA. DNA of the CDR3: TGTGCCAGCAGCTTAGCGCCGCGGGGGAACACAGATACGCAGTATTTT. Translated: CASSLAPRGNTDTQYF.

The V gene is TRBV12-3 or TRBV12-4, the J gene TRBJ1-1, with 9 bases aligning to TRBD1. The CDR3 length is 13 residues. The junction had 3 bases not matched to a gene; V was cut back by 6 bases and J by 4 bases. CDR3 bases: TGTGCCAGCAGAGGGACAGGGAGCACTGAAGCTTTCTTT. Its translation is CASRGTGSTEAFF.

The chain is built from TRBV5-1 and TRBJ1-1; tentatively, D is TRBD1 (6 bases). Germline-derived CDR1 and CDR2 are SGHRS and YFSETQ. This CDR3 comprises 15 residues. Trimming stripped 5 bases from V and 3 bases from J, with 17 bases between. DNA for the CDR3: TGCGCCAGCAGACCGAGGCCAGGGGTGGACACTGAAGCTTTCTTT. It codes for CASRPRPGVDTEAFF.